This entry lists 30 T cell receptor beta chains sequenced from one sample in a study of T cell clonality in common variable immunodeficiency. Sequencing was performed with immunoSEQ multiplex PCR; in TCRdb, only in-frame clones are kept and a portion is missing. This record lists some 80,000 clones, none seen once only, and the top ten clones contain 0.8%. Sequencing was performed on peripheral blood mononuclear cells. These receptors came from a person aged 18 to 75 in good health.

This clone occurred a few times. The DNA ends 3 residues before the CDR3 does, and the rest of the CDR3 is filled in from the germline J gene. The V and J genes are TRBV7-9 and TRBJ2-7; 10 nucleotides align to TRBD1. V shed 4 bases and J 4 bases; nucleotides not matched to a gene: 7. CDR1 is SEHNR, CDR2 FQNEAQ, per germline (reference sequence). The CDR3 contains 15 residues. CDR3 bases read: TGTGCCAGCAGCTCCTGGGACAGGGGTTCATACGAG. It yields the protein CASSSWDRGSYE. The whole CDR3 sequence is CASSSWDRGSYEQYF. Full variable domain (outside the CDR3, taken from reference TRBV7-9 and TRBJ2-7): DTGVSQNPRHKITKRGQNVTFRCDPISEHNRLYWYRQTLGQGPEFLTYFQNEAQLEKSRLLSDRFSAERPKGSFSTLEIQRTEQGDSAMYLCASSSWDRGSYEQYFGPGTRLTVT.

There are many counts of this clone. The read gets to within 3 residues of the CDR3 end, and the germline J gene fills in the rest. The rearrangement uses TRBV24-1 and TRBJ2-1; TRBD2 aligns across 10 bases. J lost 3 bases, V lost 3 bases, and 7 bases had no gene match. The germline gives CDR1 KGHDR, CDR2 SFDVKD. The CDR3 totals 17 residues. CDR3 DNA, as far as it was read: TGTGCCACCAGTGATGGGGTAGCGGGGGGACTCTACAATGAG. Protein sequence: CATSDGVAGGLYNE. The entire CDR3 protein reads CATSDGVAGGLYNEQFF.

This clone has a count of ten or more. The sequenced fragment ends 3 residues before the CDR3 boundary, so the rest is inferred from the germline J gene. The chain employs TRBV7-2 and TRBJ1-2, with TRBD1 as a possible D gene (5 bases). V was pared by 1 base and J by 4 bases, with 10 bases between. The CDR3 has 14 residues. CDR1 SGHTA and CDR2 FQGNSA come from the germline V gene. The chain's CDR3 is CASSLGQGSYGYTF. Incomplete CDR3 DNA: TGTGCCAGCAGCTTAGGTCAGGGATCCTATGGC. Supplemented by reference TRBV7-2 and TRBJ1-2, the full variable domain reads GAGVSQSPSNKVTEKGKDVELRCDPISGHTALYWYRQSLGQGLEFLIYFQGNSAPDKSGLPSDRFSAERTGGSVSTLTIQRTQQEDSAVYLCASSLGQGSYGYTFGSGTRLTVV.

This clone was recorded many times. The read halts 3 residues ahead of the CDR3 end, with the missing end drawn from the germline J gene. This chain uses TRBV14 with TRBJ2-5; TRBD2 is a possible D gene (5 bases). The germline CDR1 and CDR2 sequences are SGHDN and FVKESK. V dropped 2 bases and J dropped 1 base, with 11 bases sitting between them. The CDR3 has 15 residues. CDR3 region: CASSQRRGIQETQYF. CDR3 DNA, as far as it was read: TGTGCCAGCAGCCAACGCCGGGGAATCCAAGAGACC.

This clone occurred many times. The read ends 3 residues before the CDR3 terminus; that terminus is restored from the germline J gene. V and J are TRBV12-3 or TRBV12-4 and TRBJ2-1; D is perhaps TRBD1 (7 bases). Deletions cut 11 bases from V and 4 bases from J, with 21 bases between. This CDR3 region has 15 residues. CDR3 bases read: TGTGCCGCTGCTTCAGGGGGGACCCCTTACAATGAG. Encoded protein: CAAASGGTPYNE. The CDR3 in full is CAAASGGTPYNEQFF.

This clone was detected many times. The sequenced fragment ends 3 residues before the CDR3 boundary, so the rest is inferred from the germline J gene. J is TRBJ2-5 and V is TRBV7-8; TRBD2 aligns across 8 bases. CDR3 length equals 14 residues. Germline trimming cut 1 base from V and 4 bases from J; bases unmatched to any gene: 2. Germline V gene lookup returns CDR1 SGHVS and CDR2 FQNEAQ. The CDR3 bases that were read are TGTGCCAGCAGCTTAGGGACTAGCAGAGAGACC. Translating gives CASSLGTSRET. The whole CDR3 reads CASSLGTSRETQYF.

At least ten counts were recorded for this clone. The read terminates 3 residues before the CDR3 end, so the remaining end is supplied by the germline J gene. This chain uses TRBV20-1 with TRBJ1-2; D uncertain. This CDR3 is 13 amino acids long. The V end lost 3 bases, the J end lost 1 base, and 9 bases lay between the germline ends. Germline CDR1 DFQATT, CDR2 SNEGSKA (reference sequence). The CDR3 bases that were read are TGCAGTGCTAGTGGCGGGAGTAACTATGGC. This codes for CSASGGSNYG. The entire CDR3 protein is CSASGGSNYGYTF.

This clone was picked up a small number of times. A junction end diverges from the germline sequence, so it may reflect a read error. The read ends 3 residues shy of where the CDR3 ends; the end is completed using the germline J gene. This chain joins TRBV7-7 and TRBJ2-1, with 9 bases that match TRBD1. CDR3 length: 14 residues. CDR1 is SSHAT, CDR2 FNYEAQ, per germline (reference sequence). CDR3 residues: CASSLGTGHNEQFF. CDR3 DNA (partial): TGTGCTAGCAGCTTAGGGACAGGGCATAATGAG.

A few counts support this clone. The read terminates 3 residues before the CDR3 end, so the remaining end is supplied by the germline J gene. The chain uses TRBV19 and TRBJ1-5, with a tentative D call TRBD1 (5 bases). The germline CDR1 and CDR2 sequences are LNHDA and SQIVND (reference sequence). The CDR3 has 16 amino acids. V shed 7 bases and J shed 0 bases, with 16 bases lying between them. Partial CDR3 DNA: TGTGCCAGTATCTCGACAGAGCTTTATAGCAATCAGCCC. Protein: CASISTELYSNQP. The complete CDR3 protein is CASISTELYSNQPQHF. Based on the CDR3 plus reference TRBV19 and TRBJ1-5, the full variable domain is DGGITQSPKYLFRKEGQNVTLSCEQNLNHDAMYWYRQDPGQGLRLIYYSQIVNDFQKGDIAEGYSVSREKKESFPLTVTSAQKNPTAFYLCASISTELYSNQPQHFGDGTRLSIL.

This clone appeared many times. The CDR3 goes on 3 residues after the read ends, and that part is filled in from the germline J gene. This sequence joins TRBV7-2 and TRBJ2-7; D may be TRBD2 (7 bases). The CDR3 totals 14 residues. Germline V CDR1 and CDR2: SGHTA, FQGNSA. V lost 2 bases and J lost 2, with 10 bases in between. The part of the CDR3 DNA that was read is TGTGCCAGCAGCTTACGGGGGGCGGCCTACGAG. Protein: CASSLRGAAYE. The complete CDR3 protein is CASSLRGAAYEQYF.

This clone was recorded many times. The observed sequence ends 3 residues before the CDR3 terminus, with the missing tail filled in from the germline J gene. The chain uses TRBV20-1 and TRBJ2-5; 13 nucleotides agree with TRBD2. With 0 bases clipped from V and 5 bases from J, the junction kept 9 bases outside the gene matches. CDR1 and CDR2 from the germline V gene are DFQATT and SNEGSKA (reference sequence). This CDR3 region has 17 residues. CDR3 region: CSARDMTSGRSWETQYF. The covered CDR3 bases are TGCAGTGCTAGAGATATGACTAGCGGGAGGTCGTGGGAGACC.

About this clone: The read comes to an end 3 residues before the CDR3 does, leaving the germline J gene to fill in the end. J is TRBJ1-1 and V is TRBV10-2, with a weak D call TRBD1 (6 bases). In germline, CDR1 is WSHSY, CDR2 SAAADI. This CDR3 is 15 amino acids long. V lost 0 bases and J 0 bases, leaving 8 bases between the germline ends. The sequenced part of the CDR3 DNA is TGCGCCAGCAGTGAGTCCCCAGGGGTGAACACTGAA. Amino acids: CASSESPGVNTE. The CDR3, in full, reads CASSESPGVNTEAFF.

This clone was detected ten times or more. The DNA read from the CDR3 is TGTGCCAGCAGTGAAGGGCAGGGGGTTTACTATGGC. Its translation: CASSEGQGVYYG. From start to end, the CDR3 is CASSEGQGVYYGYTF. This chain uses TRBV6-1 with TRBJ1-2; 7 bases match TRBD1. The read terminates 3 residues ahead of where the CDR3 ends, so the germline J gene completes it. V shed 1 base, J shed 3 bases, and the junction held 5 bases outside the gene matches. This CDR3 comprises 15 residues. Per germline, CDR1 MNHNS and CDR2 SASEGT.

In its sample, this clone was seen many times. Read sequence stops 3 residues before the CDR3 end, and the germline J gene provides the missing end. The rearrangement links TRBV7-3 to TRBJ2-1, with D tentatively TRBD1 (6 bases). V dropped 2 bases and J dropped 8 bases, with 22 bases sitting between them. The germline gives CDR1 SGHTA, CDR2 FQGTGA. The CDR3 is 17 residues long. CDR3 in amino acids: CASSLGRLGGLGDEQFF. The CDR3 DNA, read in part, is TGTGCCAGCAGCTTAGGACGCTTAGGGGGTTTGGGCGATGAG.

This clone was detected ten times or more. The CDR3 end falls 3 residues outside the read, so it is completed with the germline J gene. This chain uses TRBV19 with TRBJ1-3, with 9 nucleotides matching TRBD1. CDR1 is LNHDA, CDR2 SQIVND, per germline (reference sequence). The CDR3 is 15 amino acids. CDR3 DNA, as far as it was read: TGTGCCAGTAGCACGGACAGGGGCCAATGGGCGACC. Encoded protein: CASSTDRGQWAT. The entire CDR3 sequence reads CASSTDRGQWATIYF.

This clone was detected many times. CDR3 bases read: TGTGCCAGCAGCCGTCAGACTAGCGGGATTGGAGAGACC. Amino acid sequence: CASSRQTSGIGET. The CDR3, in full, reads CASSRQTSGIGETQYF. V usage is TRBV4-2 and J usage is TRBJ2-5; 11 nucleotides line up with TRBD2. Coverage ceases 3 residues before the CDR3 finishes, and the germline J gene fills in the end. CDR3 length: 16 amino acids. The V gene end was trimmed by 4 bases and the J gene end by 4 bases; junction bases not matched to a gene: 8. Germline CDR1 LGHNA, CDR2 YNFKEQ.

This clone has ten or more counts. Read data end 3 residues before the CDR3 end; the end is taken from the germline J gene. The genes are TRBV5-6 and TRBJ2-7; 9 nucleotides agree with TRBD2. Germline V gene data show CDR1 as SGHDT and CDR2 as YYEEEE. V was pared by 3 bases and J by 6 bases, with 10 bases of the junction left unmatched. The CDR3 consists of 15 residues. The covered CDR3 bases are TGTGCCAGCAGCTCCTATAGCGGGAGATCCCTCGAG. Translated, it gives CASSSYSGRSLE. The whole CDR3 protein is CASSSYSGRSLEQYF.

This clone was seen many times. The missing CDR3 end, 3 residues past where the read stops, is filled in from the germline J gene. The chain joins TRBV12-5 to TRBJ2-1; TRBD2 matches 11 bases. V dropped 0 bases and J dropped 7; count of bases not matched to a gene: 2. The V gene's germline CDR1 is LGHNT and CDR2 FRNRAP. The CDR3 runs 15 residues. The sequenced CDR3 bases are TGTGCTAGTGGTTTGGTAACTAGCGGGAGAAATGAG. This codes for CASGLVTSGRNE. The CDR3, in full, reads CASGLVTSGRNEQFF.

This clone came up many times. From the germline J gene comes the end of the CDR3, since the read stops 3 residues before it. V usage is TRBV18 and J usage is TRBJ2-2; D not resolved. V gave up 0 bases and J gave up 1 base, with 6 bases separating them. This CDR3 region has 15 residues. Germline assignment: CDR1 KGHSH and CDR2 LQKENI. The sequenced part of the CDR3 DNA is TGTGCCAGCTCACCACCCTTCGGGAACACCGGGGAG. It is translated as CASSPPFGNTGE. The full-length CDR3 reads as CASSPPFGNTGELFF.

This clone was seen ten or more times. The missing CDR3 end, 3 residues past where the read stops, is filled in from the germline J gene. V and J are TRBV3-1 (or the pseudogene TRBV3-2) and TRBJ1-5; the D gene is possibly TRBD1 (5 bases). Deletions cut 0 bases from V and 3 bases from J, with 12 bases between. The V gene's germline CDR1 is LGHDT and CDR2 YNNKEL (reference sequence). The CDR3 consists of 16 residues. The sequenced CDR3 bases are TGTGCCAGCAGCCAAGACCCTGGGGGGGACAATCAGCCC. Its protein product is CASSQDPGGDNQP. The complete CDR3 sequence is CASSQDPGGDNQPQHF.

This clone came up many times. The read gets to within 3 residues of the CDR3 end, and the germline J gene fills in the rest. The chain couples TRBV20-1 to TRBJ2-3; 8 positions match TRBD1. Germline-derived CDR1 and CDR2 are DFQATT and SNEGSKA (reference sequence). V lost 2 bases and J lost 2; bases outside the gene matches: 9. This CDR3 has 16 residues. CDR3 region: CSARKRVTGDTDTQYF. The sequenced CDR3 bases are TGCAGTGCTAGAAAGCGTGTGACAGGGGACACAGATACG.

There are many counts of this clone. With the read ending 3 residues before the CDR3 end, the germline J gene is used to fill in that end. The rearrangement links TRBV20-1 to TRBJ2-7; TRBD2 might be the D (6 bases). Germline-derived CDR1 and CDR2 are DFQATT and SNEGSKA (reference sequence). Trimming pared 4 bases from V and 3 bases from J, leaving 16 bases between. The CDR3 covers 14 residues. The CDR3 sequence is CSATLPGLIYEQYF. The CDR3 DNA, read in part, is TGCAGTGCTACGCTACCGGGACTTATCTACGAG.

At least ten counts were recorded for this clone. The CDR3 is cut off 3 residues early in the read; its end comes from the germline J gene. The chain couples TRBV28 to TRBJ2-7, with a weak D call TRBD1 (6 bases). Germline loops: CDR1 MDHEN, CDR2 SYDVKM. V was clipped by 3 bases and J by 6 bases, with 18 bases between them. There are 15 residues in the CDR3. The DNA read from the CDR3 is TGTGCCAGCAGTTTGGTCGGCACAGGGTCTGCCGAG. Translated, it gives CASSLVGTGSAE. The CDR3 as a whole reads CASSLVGTGSAEQYF.

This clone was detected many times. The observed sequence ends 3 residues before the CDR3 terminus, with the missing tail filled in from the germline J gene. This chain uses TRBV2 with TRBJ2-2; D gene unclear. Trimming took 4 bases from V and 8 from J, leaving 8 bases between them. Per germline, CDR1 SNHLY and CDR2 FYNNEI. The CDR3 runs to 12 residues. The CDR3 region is CASSGVWGELFF. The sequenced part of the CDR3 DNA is TGTGCCAGCAGTGGCGTATGGGGGGAG.

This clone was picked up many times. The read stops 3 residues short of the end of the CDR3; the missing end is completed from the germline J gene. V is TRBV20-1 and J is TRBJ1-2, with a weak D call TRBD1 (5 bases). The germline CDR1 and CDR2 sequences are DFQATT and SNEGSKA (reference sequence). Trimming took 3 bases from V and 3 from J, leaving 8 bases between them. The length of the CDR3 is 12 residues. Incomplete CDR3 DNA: TGCAGTGCTAGGCTAGGGGACTATGGC. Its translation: CSARLGDYG. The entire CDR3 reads CSARLGDYGYTF.

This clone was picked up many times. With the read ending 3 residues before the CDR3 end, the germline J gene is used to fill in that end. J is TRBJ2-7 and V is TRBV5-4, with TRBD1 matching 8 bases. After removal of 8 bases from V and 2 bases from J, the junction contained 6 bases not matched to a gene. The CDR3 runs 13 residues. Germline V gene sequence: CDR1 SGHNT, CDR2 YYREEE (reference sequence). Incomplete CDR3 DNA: TGTGCCAGTCGGACAGGGTGGCCCTACGAG. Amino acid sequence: CASRTGWPYE. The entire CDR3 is CASRTGWPYEQYF.

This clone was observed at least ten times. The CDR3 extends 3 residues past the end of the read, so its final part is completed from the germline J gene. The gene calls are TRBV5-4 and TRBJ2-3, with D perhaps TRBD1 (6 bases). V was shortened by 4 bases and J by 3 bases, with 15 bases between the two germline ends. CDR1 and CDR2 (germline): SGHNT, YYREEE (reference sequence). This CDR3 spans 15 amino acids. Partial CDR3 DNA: TGTGCCAGCAGCCTAACAGGGTATGGTACAGATACG. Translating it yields CASSLTGYGTDT. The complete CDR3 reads CASSLTGYGTDTQYF.

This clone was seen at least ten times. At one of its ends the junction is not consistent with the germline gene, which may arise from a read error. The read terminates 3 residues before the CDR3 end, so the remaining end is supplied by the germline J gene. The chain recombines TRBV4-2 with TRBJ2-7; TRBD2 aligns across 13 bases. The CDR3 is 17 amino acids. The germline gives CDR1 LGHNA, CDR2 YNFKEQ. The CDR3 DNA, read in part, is TGCGCCAGCAGCCAAGACCTACTAGCGGGAGGGGGTTACGAG. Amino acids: CASSQDLLAGGGYE. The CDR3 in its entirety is CASSQDLLAGGGYEQYF.

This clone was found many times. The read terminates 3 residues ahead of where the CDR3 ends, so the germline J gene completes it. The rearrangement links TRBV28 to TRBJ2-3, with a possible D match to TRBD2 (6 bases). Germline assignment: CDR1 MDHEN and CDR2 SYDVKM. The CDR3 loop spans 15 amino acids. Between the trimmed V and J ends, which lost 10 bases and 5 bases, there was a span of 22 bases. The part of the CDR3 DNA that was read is TGTGCCACATATGCTATCGGGACTCTCAGAGATACG. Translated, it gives CATYAIGTLRDT. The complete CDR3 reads CATYAIGTLRDTQYF.

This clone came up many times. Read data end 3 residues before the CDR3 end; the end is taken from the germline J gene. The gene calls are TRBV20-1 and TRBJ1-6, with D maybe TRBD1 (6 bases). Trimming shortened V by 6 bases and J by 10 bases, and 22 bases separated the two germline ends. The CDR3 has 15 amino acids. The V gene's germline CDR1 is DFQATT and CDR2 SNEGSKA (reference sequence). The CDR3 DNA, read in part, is TGCAGTGCGCAGTCGAACAGGGCTCAGAGATCACCC. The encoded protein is CSAQSNRAQRSP. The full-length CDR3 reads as CSAQSNRAQRSPLHF.